This passage covers 22 T cell receptor beta chains from one sample sequenced in a study of blood T cell repertoires in COVID-19. The repertoire was sequenced with immunoSEQ multiplex PCR; TCRdb's copy has only in-frame clones and lacks some. Of under 250,000 clones listed, about 90% were seen once; the top ten hold 2.5% to 4%. Source material: PBMCs or T cells enriched from blood (not recorded which). Receptor source: a woman between 35 and 50 years old who had been exposed to COVID-19.

CDR3: CASSQGGTGVSFEQFF. DNA for the CDR3: TGCGCCAGCAGCCAGGGGGGTACAGGGGTGTCTTTTGAGCAGTTCTTC. The chain carries TRBV4-1 and TRBJ2-1, with D possibly TRBD1 on 7 matching bases. With 3 bases removed from V and 9 bases from J, the gap between germline ends came to 21 bases. The germline V gene has CDR1 MGHRA and CDR2 YSYEKL. This CDR3 has 16 residues.

This clone was detected only once. The chain joins TRBV9 to TRBJ2-2, with D tentatively TRBD2 (6 bases). Trimming stripped 2 bases from V and 1 base from J, with 9 bases between. The CDR3 has 15 amino acids. CDR1 SGDLS and CDR2 YYNGEE come from the germline V gene. CDR3 region: CASSVTGENTGELFF. In nucleotides, the CDR3 is TGTGCCAGCAGCGTGACGGGAGAGAACACCGGGGAGCTGTTTTTT. The whole variable domain, remainder taken from reference TRBV9 and TRBJ2-2, is DSGVTQTPKHLITATGQRVTLRCSPRSGDLSVYWYQQSLDQGLQFLIQYYNGEERAKGNILERFSAQQFPDLHSELNLSSLELGDSALYFCASSVTGENTGELFFGEGSRLTVL.

CDR3 region: CASSPTRGETQYF. Here the CDR3 DNA reads TGTGCCAGCAGCCCCACCAGGGGAGAGACCCAGTACTTC. The chain employs TRBV7-7 and TRBJ2-5; perhaps TRBD1 as D (6 bases). Trimming took 5 bases from V and 4 from J, leaving 11 bases between them. CDR3 length: 13 amino acids. CDR1 is SSHAT and CDR2 is FNYEAQ in the germline V gene (reference sequence).

This clone has only one observation. The CDR3 here is CATSRDLAGQGIQPQHF. The CDR3 DNA reads as TGTGCCACCAGCAGAGATTTGGCGGGACAGGGGATTCAGCCCCAGCATTTT. The chain joins TRBV15 to TRBJ1-5; TRBD1 aligns across 10 bases. This CDR3 contains 17 residues. CDR1 LNHNV and CDR2 YYDKDF come from the germline V gene (reference sequence). Losses at the gene ends were 0 bases for V and 6 bases for J; bases not matched to a gene: 8.

In DNA form, the CDR3 reads TGTGCCAGCAGCCAAGAGACAGGCACAGATACGCAGTATTTT. Amino acids: CASSQETGTDTQYF. The genes are TRBV14 and TRBJ2-3; possibly TRBD1 for D (5 bases). The CDR3 contains 14 residues. The germline V gene has CDR1 SGHDN and CDR2 FVKESK. Deletions cut 0 bases from V and 1 base from J, with 5 bases between.

The J gene is TRBJ1-2, the V gene TRBV3-1 (or the pseudogene TRBV3-2); unclear D gene. The CDR3 loop spans 12 amino acids. Germline assignment: CDR1 LGHDT and CDR2 YNNKEL (reference sequence). V was cut by 2 bases and J by 8 bases, with 9 bases left in between. CDR3 residues: CASSQTLSGYTF. The CDR3 DNA reads as TGTGCCAGCAGCCAAACGCTGAGCGGCTACACCTTC.

The chain combines TRBV24-1 with TRBJ2-3; weak D call: TRBD2 (5 bases). This CDR3 spans 13 amino acids. The V end was cut by 2 bases, the J end by 6 bases, with 8 bases between. Per germline, CDR1 KGHDR and CDR2 SFDVKD. This chain's CDR3 is CATSDSGVDTQYF. Written as DNA, the CDR3 is TGTGCCACCAGTGATTCCGGGGTGGATACGCAGTATTTT.

The chain combines TRBV4-3 with TRBJ1-2; TRBD1 aligns across 9 bases. This CDR3 is built from 15 residues. CDR1 and CDR2 (germline): LGHNA, YSLEER. The J segment lost 2 bases and the V segment lost 3 bases, leaving 4 bases of the junction unmatched. The CDR3 spells CASSHTGTGNYGYTF. The CDR3 nucleotides are TGCGCCAGCAGCCATACTGGGACAGGGAACTATGGCTACACCTTC.

The chain combines TRBV6-2 or TRBV6-3 with TRBJ1-5; tentatively, D is TRBD1 (6 bases). The CDR3 extends over 15 amino acids. Germline values: CDR1 MNHEY, CDR2 SVGEGT. Trimming took 6 bases from V and 7 from J, leaving 19 bases between them. CDR3 protein: CASSPIQGWGQPQHF. DNA for the CDR3: TGTGCCAGCAGCCCCATCCAGGGGTGGGGACAGCCCCAGCATTTT.

This chain uses TRBV2 with TRBJ1-6; D may be TRBD1 (5 bases). CDR3 length equals 14 residues. Germline loops: CDR1 SNHLY, CDR2 FYNNEI. V was cut by 5 bases and J by 7 bases, with 12 bases left in between. The CDR3 DNA is TGTGCCAGCAGTAAGGCAGGGCGAAATTCACCCCTCCACTTT. This gives the protein CASSKAGRNSPLHF.

The chain recombines TRBV5-6 with TRBJ1-2, with 7 nucleotides matching TRBD1. The ends lost 4 bases at V and 9 bases at J; junction bases unmatched: 12. Germline V lookup: CDR1 SGHDT, CDR2 YYEEEE. The length of the CDR3 is 14 residues. The DNA of the CDR3 is TGTGCCAGCAGCCTCTCTCCCGGGACAGCTAGCTACACCTTC. It specifies CASSLSPGTASYTF. The complete variable domain, with remaining parts taken from reference TRBV5-6 and TRBJ1-2, reads DAGVTQSPTHLIKTRGQQVTLRCSPKSGHDTVSWYQQALGQGPQFIFQYYEEEERQRGNFPDRFSGHQFPNYSSELNVNALLLGDSALYLCASSLSPGTASYTFGSGTRLTVV.

The chain uses TRBV4-2 and TRBJ1-4, with 11 bases fitting TRBD1. Unmatched junction bases numbered 11, after V lost 1 base and J lost 7 bases. Germline CDR1 LGHNA, CDR2 YNFKEQ. This CDR3 region has 18 residues. The CDR3 sequence is CASSQAPGTGGGGEKLFF. The CDR3 DNA follows: TGTGCCAGCAGCCAAGCTCCCGGGACAGGGGGTGGGGGTGAAAAACTGTTTTTT.

This clone has a handful of counts. The CDR3 is CASSQGRYNEQFF. CDR3 bases: TGTGCCAGCAGCCAAGGTCGTTACAATGAGCAGTTCTTC. This rearrangement joins TRBV14 to TRBJ2-1, with D unclear. The CDR3 totals 13 residues. Germline V gives CDR1 SGHDN, CDR2 FVKESK. The V end was cut by 1 base, the J end by 4 bases, with 5 bases between.

The rearrangement links TRBV27 to TRBJ2-1, with D perhaps TRBD2 (6 bases). Germline loops: CDR1 MNHEY, CDR2 SMNVEV (reference sequence). V lost 3 bases and J 7 bases, leaving 19 bases between the germline ends. The CDR3 covers 16 residues. This CDR3 is CASSLISGLQSNEQFF. The CDR3 DNA is TGTGCCAGCAGTTTGATTTCGGGACTCCAGTCGAATGAGCAGTTCTTC.

The chain has TRBV4-1 and TRBJ1-1; tentative D call: TRBD1 (5 bases). Germline CDR1 MGHRA, CDR2 YSYEKL. With 7 bases removed from V and 0 bases from J, the gap between germline ends came to 15 bases. The CDR3 spans 15 residues. Here the CDR3 DNA reads TGCGCCAGCATGTCTACGCAGGGAATGAACACTGAAGCTTTCTTT. It codes for CASMSTQGMNTEAFF.

J is TRBJ1-5 and V is TRBV28; the match to TRBD1 covers 8 bases. The V segment lost 7 bases and the J segment 9 bases; nucleotides outside the gene matches: 5. Germline V gene data show CDR1 as MDHEN and CDR2 as SYDVKM. The CDR3 length is 12 residues. DNA for the CDR3: TGTGCCAGCAATACCAGGGGGCTGCCCCAGCATTTT. Amino acid sequence: CASNTRGLPQHF.

The chain recombines TRBV24-1 with TRBJ1-5; 8 bases align to TRBD1. Germline assignment: CDR1 KGHDR and CDR2 SFDVKD. Losses at the gene ends were 5 bases for V and 6 bases for J; bases not matched to a gene: 8. The CDR3 runs 15 residues. CDR3 amino acids: CATSVGQGEIQPQHF. CDR3 nucleotides: TGTGCCACCAGTGTAGGACAGGGCGAAATTCAGCCCCAGCATTTT.

V usage is TRBV6-1 and J usage is TRBJ1-2, with D possibly TRBD1 on 5 matching bases. The CDR3 length is 15 residues. The V end was cut by 3 bases, the J end by 0 bases, with 11 bases between. Germline-derived CDR1 and CDR2 are MNHNS and SASEGT. CDR3 residues: CASSDPGSANYGYTF. CDR3 nucleotides: TGTGCCAGCAGTGACCCAGGGTCAGCTAACTATGGCTACACCTTC.

This clone was counted between two and nine times. The J gene is TRBJ1-2, the V gene TRBV10-3; 7 positions agree with TRBD1. The CDR3 loop spans 15 amino acids. CDR1 ENHRY and CDR2 SYGVKD come from the germline V gene. V lost 6 bases and J lost 3; bases outside the gene matches: 10. This chain's CDR3 is CAISMTGSVDYGYTF. In DNA, the CDR3 is TGTGCCATCAGCATGACAGGGTCTGTTGACTATGGCTACACCTTC.

The chain combines TRBV7-9 with TRBJ1-2; 7 bases map to TRBD1. V lost 5 bases, J lost 2 bases, and 2 bases stayed unmatched. Germline CDR1 SEHNR, CDR2 FQNEAQ (reference sequence). CDR3 length equals 13 residues. As DNA, the CDR3 is TGTGCCAGCAGCGAACAGGGGAACTATGGCTACACCTTC. This codes for CASSEQGNYGYTF.

The count of this clone is one. This chain uses TRBV9 with TRBJ2-6, with D possibly being TRBD1 (5 bases). V lost 3 bases and J lost 0, with 16 bases in between. Germline-derived CDR1 and CDR2 are SGDLS and YYNGEE. This CDR3 region has 18 residues. In nucleotides, the CDR3 is TGTGCCAGCAGCGACACAGGTCTTGCCCACTCTGGGGCCAACGTCCTGACTTTC. Translation gives CASSDTGLAHSGANVLTF.

This chain links TRBV3-1 (or the pseudogene TRBV3-2) with TRBJ1-2; D possibly corresponds to TRBD1 (5 bases). CDR1 is LGHDT and CDR2 is YNNKEL in the germline V gene (reference sequence). CDR3 length: 13 amino acids. Deletions cut 4 bases from V and 2 bases from J, with 8 bases between. Written as DNA, the CDR3 is TGTGCCAGCAGCCGGGGGGACAACTATGGCTACACCTTC. This codes for CASSRGDNYGYTF.